Below are 29 T cell receptor beta chains sequenced from a single sample in a study of Tregs in tolerant kidney transplant recipients. Recipients received nonmyeloablative bone marrow transplants from related graft donors, with transient mixed chimerism. The table came from immunoSEQ multiplex PCR; TCRdb's copy has only in-frame clones and leaves some out. The table counts tens of thousands of clones; roughly 2% lies in the top ten. The sequences come from CD4+ T cells from blood (PBMCs), collected 24 months after the transplant. Source of these receptors: a human patient who received a combined kidney and bone marrow transplant. Among the T cells, some may be from the graft donor.

As for this clone: With the read ending 3 residues before the CDR3 end, the germline J gene is used to fill in that end. The rearrangement uses TRBV2 and TRBJ1-2, with 10 nucleotides matching TRBD1. The CDR3 is 13 residues long. The V gene's germline CDR1 is SNHLY and CDR2 FYNNEI. This CDR3 is CASSDRQGASYTF. The sequenced part of the CDR3 DNA is TGTGCCAGCAGTGATAGACAGGGGGCTAGC.

Note on this clone: The read finishes 3 residues shy of the CDR3 end, and the germline J gene is used to complete it. The V call is TRBV20-1, the J call TRBJ2-1, with 8 nucleotides matching TRBD2. V dropped 2 bases and J dropped 2; count of bases not matched to a gene: 5. The CDR3 spans 15 residues. Germline V gives CDR1 DFQATT, CDR2 SNEGSKA (reference sequence). The CDR3 DNA, read in part, is TGCAGTGCTAGAAGGACTAGCAGCGCCTACAATGAG. Translating gives CSARRTSSAYNE. The entire CDR3 reads CSARRTSSAYNEQFF.

As concerns this clone: The CDR3 is cut off 3 residues early in the read; its end comes from the germline J gene. The chain is built from TRBV7-3 and TRBJ2-1; TRBD1 matches at 10 bases. CDR1 SGHTA and CDR2 FQGTGA come from the germline V gene. The CDR3 covers 13 residues. J gave up 6 bases and V 8 bases, and 4 bases lay outside the gene matches. The sequenced part of the CDR3 DNA is TGTGCCAGCGGCCGGACAGGGGGCAATGAG. Translation gives CASGRTGGNE. The entire CDR3 protein reads CASGRTGGNEQFF.

Regarding this clone: The CDR3 end is not reached by the read, which stops 3 residues before it; the germline J gene fills it in. This chain links TRBV19 with TRBJ2-5; 8 nucleotides agree with TRBD1. The junction had 5 bases not matched to a gene; V was cut back by 6 bases and J by 5 bases. CDR1 is LNHDA and CDR2 is SQIVND in the germline V gene (reference sequence). This CDR3 is 13 amino acids long. CDR3 DNA, as far as it was read: TGTGCCAGTAGCAGGGGGCGCGGGGAGACC. Amino acid sequence: CASSRGRGET. The whole CDR3 reads CASSRGRGETQYF.

Comments on this clone: With the read ending 3 residues before the CDR3 end, the germline J gene is used to fill in that end. The chain has TRBV19 and TRBJ1-2, with 10 bases that match TRBD1. J gave up 5 bases and V 7 bases, and 4 bases lay outside the gene matches. The CDR3 is 13 residues long. Germline lookup yields CDR1 LNHDA and CDR2 SQIVND (reference sequence). This CDR3 is CASIRTGGYGYTF. Incomplete CDR3 DNA: TGTGCCAGTATCCGGACAGGGGGATATGGC.

Details on this clone: From the germline J gene comes the end of the CDR3, since the read stops 3 residues before it. The chain links TRBV18 to TRBJ1-5; perhaps TRBD1 as D (5 bases). Between the trimmed V and J ends, which lost 1 base and 1 base, there was a span of 8 bases. The CDR3 totals 15 residues. Germline CDR1 is KGHSH and CDR2 is LQKENI. The CDR3 sequence: CASSPQSGSNQPQHF. The part of the CDR3 DNA that was read is TGTGCCAGCTCACCACAATCAGGGAGCAATCAGCCC.

As concerns this clone: The read finishes 3 residues shy of the CDR3 end, and the germline J gene is used to complete it. V is TRBV7-3 and J is TRBJ2-7; perhaps TRBD1 as D (6 bases). Trimming took 5 bases from V and 4 from J, leaving 18 bases between them. Germline V CDR1 and CDR2: SGHTA, FQGTGA. CDR3 size: 15 residues. The CDR3 protein is CASSNGQGRGYEQYF. CDR3 DNA, as far as it was read: TGTGCCAGCAGCAACGGCCAGGGGCGCGGGTACGAG.

Comment on this clone: The CDR3 extends 3 residues past the end of the read, so its final part is completed from the germline J gene. V is TRBV5-1 and J is TRBJ2-5; either TRBD1 or TRBD2 may fit D (5 bases each). V lost 2 bases, J lost 5 bases, and 13 bases lay in between. CDR1 SGHRS and CDR2 YFSETQ come from the germline V gene. The CDR3 has 14 amino acids. The CDR3 sequence: CASSFGSGSETQYF. CDR3 bases read: TGCGCCAGCAGCTTCGGGTCAGGGAGTGAGACC.

With respect to this clone: Coverage ceases 3 residues before the CDR3 finishes, and the germline J gene fills in the end. The J gene is TRBJ1-2, the V gene TRBV20-1; 9 nucleotides align to TRBD1. Germline CDR1 is DFQATT and CDR2 is SNEGSKA (reference sequence). The CDR3 is made up of 13 amino acids. V shed 8 bases, J shed 3 bases, and the junction held 7 bases outside the gene matches. CDR3 DNA (partial): TGCAGTTCGACGGGACAGGGAGACTATGGC. Its translation: CSSTGQGDYG. The complete CDR3 reads CSSTGQGDYGYTF.

As regards this clone: The read terminates 3 residues ahead of where the CDR3 ends, so the germline J gene completes it. The chain uses TRBV20-1 and TRBJ2-3; D possibly corresponds to TRBD1 (6 bases). Looked up from germline, CDR1 is DFQATT and CDR2 is SNEGSKA (reference sequence). Between the trimmed V and J ends, which lost 1 base and 5 bases, there was a span of 16 bases. The CDR3 totals 15 residues. The CDR3 sequence: CSARGSGGKGDTQYF. Partial CDR3 DNA: TGCAGTGCTAGAGGGTCTGGGGGCAAGGGAGATACG.

With respect to this clone: The read terminates 3 residues ahead of where the CDR3 ends, so the germline J gene completes it. The J gene is TRBJ2-7, the V gene TRBV18, with 8 bases fitting TRBD1. V lost 6 bases and J lost 4; bases outside the gene matches: 8. From germline, CDR1 is KGHSH and CDR2 LQKENI. This CDR3 is built from 14 residues. Partial CDR3 DNA: TGTGCCAGCTCGCCCACAGGGGGTGGGTACGAG. It codes for CASSPTGGGYE. The full CDR3 reads CASSPTGGGYEQYF.

Remarks on this clone: The CDR3 end falls 3 residues outside the read, so it is completed with the germline J gene. The chain has TRBV6-2 or TRBV6-3 and TRBJ1-5, with 10 bases lining up with TRBD1. This CDR3 has 14 residues. Losses at the gene ends were 6 bases for V and 6 bases for J; bases not matched to a gene: 5. The germline V gene encodes CDR1 MNHEY and CDR2 SVGEGT. The CDR3 protein is CASSWTGGFQPQHF. The DNA read from the CDR3 is TGTGCCAGCAGCTGGACAGGGGGTTTTCAGCCC.

For this clone: The read stops 3 residues short of the end of the CDR3; the missing end is completed from the germline J gene. The V and J genes are TRBV5-1 and TRBJ2-4; D is unclear. The germline V and J ends were trimmed by 0 bases and 1 base, with 8 bases remaining between them. The CDR3 has 15 residues. Looked up from germline, CDR1 is SGHRS and CDR2 is YFSETQ. The sequenced CDR3 bases are TGCGCCAGCAGCTTGGAGGGTGAGGCCAAAAACATT. As protein: CASSLEGEAKNI. The whole CDR3 is CASSLEGEAKNIQYF.

Notes on this clone: The read falls 3 residues short of the CDR3 end, and the missing part is taken from the germline J gene. This chain uses TRBV5-5 with TRBJ2-3, with a weak D call TRBD2 (5 bases). From germline, CDR1 is SGHKS and CDR2 YYEKEE (reference sequence). Trimming shortened V by 3 bases and J by 4 bases, and 12 bases separated the two germline ends. The CDR3 contains 14 residues. The part of the CDR3 DNA that was read is TGTGCCAGCAGCTCGCTAGCTGTCCCAGATACG. Amino acid sequence: CASSSLAVPDT. The whole CDR3 sequence is CASSSLAVPDTQYF.

In the case of this clone: The read ends 3 residues shy of where the CDR3 ends; the end is completed using the germline J gene. This chain uses TRBV18 with TRBJ2-7, with TRBD2 identical over 10 bases. Trimming removed 6 bases from V and 1 base from J; junction bases left unmatched: 3. Germline CDR1 and CDR2: KGHSH and LQKENI. The CDR3 sequence is 14 residues long. This chain's CDR3 is CASSGTSDSYEQYF. The CDR3 DNA, read in part, is TGTGCCAGCTCCGGGACTAGCGATTCCTACGAG. The full variable domain, rest sourced from reference TRBV18 and TRBJ2-7, is NAGVMQNPRHLVRRRGQEARLRCSPMKGHSHVYWYRQLPEEGLKFMVYLQKENIIDESGMPKERFSAEFPKEGPSILRIQQVVRGDSAAYFCASSGTSDSYEQYFGPGTRLTVT.

Concerning this clone: The read comes to an end 3 residues before the CDR3 does, leaving the germline J gene to fill in the end. The chain has TRBV5-6 and TRBJ2-1; D possibly corresponds to TRBD1 (5 bases). V was cut by 3 bases and J by 9 bases, with 10 bases left in between. CDR1 and CDR2 (germline): SGHDT, YYEEEE. The CDR3 totals 12 residues. The CDR3: CASSSIRVEQFF. The sequenced part of the CDR3 DNA is TGTGCCAGCAGCTCTATCAGGGTTGAG.

To note about this clone: With the read ending 3 residues before the CDR3 end, the germline J gene is used to fill in that end. The chain is built from TRBV4-2 and TRBJ2-1, with D possibly matching TRBD1 (6 bases). The CDR3 has 16 amino acids. CDR1 and CDR2 (germline): LGHNA, YNFKEQ. V lost 0 bases to trimming and J lost 0 bases, with 9 bases between them. The DNA read from the CDR3 is TGTGCCAGCAGCCAAGACCCGGACAGCTCCTACAATGAG. Translated, it gives CASSQDPDSSYNE. In full, the CDR3 reads CASSQDPDSSYNEQFF.

Comments on this clone: The read ends 3 residues before the CDR3 terminus; that terminus is restored from the germline J gene. This chain links TRBV5-1 with TRBJ2-7; 8 nucleotides line up with TRBD1. There are 14 residues in the CDR3. V lost 1 base to trimming and J lost 5 bases; unmatched junction nucleotides: 5. The germline V gene encodes CDR1 SGHRS and CDR2 YFSETQ. The CDR3 sequence: CASSLRAGGDEQYF. The covered CDR3 bases are TGCGCCAGCAGCTTGAGGGCAGGGGGCGACGAG.

CDR3 sequence: CSARDLRWGGSNQPQHF. The CDR3 DNA, read in part, is TGCAGTGCTAGAGATCTTCGATGGGGGGGTTCCAATCAGCCC. The J gene is TRBJ1-5, the V gene TRBV20-1; tentatively, D is TRBD1 (5 bases). From the germline J gene comes the end of the CDR3, since the read stops 3 residues before it. Trimming stripped 0 bases from V and 3 bases from J, with 18 bases between. The CDR3 spans 17 residues. Germline V lookup: CDR1 DFQATT, CDR2 SNEGSKA (reference sequence).

A word on this clone: The read stops 3 residues short of the end of the CDR3; the missing end is completed from the germline J gene. The chain couples TRBV7-6 to TRBJ2-5; 7 bases line up with TRBD1. The CDR3 contains 14 residues. Germline CDR1 reads SGHVS; CDR2 reads FNYEAQ. With 5 bases clipped from V and 1 base from J, the junction kept 4 bases outside the gene matches. Partial CDR3 DNA: TGTGCCAGCAGCCGGGGACAGCGCCAAGAGACC. As protein: CASSRGQRQET. The full CDR3 protein is CASSRGQRQETQYF.

For this clone: With the read ending 3 residues before the CDR3 end, the germline J gene is used to fill in that end. The V call is TRBV2, the J call TRBJ2-7; D is unresolved. The CDR3 has 14 residues. Trimming shortened V by 8 bases and J by 0 bases, and 14 bases separated the two germline ends. Germline V gene lookup returns CDR1 SNHLY and CDR2 FYNNEI. The CDR3 region is CASLAVSSSYEQYF. The CDR3 bases that were read are TGTGCCAGCCTCGCGGTCTCGAGCTCCTACGAG.

Notes on this clone: The read stops 3 residues short of the end of the CDR3; the missing end is completed from the germline J gene. The rearrangement links TRBV5-1 to TRBJ2-2, with 7 bases that match TRBD1. This CDR3 contains 15 residues. Germline V gene lookup returns CDR1 SGHRS and CDR2 YFSETQ. J was trimmed by 3 bases and V by 4 bases; bases with no gene match: 6. CDR3: CASSEGDRHTGELFF. The CDR3 bases that were read are TGCGCCAGCAGCGAGGGGGACAGACACACCGGGGAG. The full variable domain, with the rest looked up from reference TRBV5-1 and TRBJ2-2, is KAGVTQTPRYLIKTRGQQVTLSCSPISGHRSVSWYQQTPGQGLQFLFEYFSETQRNKGNFPGRFSGRQFSNSRSEMNVSTLELGDSALYLCASSEGDRHTGELFFGEGSRLTVL.

The covered CDR3 bases are TGTGCCAGCAGCTTCCAGGGGGCTTACAATGAG. Its protein product is CASSFQGAYNE. The entire CDR3 protein reads CASSFQGAYNEQFF. The rearrangement uses TRBV5-8 and TRBJ2-1, with 8 bases matching TRBD1. With the read ending 3 residues before the CDR3 end, the germline J gene is used to fill in that end. CDR1 and CDR2 from the germline V gene are SGHTS and YDEGEE. The CDR3 extends over 14 amino acids. V lost 2 bases and J lost 4; bases outside the gene matches: 2.

To note about this clone: The read falls 3 residues short of the CDR3 end, and the missing part is taken from the germline J gene. J is TRBJ2-3 and V is TRBV5-1; 12 bases align to TRBD1. J was trimmed by 1 base and V by 3 bases; bases with no gene match: 15. Germline CDR1 and CDR2: SGHRS and YFSETQ. The CDR3 is 20 amino acids. CDR3 region: CASSSPGQGALARGTDTQYF. CDR3 DNA (partial): TGCGCCAGCAGCTCTCCGGGACAGGGGGCCCTAGCGCGGGGCACAGATACG.

Details on this clone: The CDR3 is cut off 3 residues early in the read; its end comes from the germline J gene. The rearrangement links TRBV18 to TRBJ2-5; 9 bases are shared with TRBD1. This CDR3 comprises 15 residues. Germline V gene data show CDR1 as KGHSH and CDR2 as LQKENI. The ends lost 2 bases at V and 5 bases at J; junction bases unmatched: 6. The CDR3 sequence is CASSPGTGGSETQYF. CDR3 DNA (partial): TGTGCCAGCTCACCAGGAACAGGGGGCTCGGAGACC.

Comments on this clone: The read ends 3 residues early relative to the CDR3; the germline J gene fills the gap. The chain is built from TRBV7-2 and TRBJ2-1; D unresolved. V dropped 5 bases and J dropped 9 bases, with 20 bases sitting between them. Germline V lookup: CDR1 SGHTA, CDR2 FQGNSA. The CDR3 spans 15 residues. This CDR3 is CASSPPSSQAGEQFF. The covered CDR3 bases are TGTGCCAGCAGCCCCCCGTCTTCTCAGGCTGGTGAG.

A word on this clone: The CDR3 end lies 3 residues beyond the end of the read and is filled in from the germline J gene. The genes are TRBV30 and TRBJ1-5; TRBD1 is a possible D gene (5 bases). CDR1 and CDR2 (germline): GTSNPN, SVGIG (reference sequence). The V end was cut by 2 bases, the J end by 6 bases, with 17 bases between. The CDR3 covers 15 residues. Incomplete CDR3 DNA: TGTGCCTGGAGTTTCGGAGGGGCGGCAACTCAGCCC. Protein: CAWSFGGAATQP. The entire CDR3 sequence reads CAWSFGGAATQPQHF.

CDR3 protein: CASSEASGRAVETQYF. CDR3 DNA (partial): TGTGCCAGCAGTGAGGCTAGCGGGAGGGCCGTGGAGACC. The chain couples TRBV2 to TRBJ2-5, with 12 bases aligning to TRBD2. The read finishes 3 residues shy of the CDR3 end, and the germline J gene is used to complete it. In germline, CDR1 is SNHLY, CDR2 FYNNEI. With V trimmed by 3 bases and J by 5 bases, 7 bases remained unmatched. The length of the CDR3 is 16 residues.

Notes on this clone: The read gets to within 3 residues of the CDR3 end, and the germline J gene fills in the rest. The identical CDR3 is also encoded by other nucleotide sequences in the sample. The J gene is TRBJ2-7, the V gene TRBV18; 8 bases are a match to TRBD2. Trimming cost V 3 bases and J 0 bases; bases outside gene matches: 1. This CDR3 is 14 amino acids long. The germline V gene has CDR1 KGHSH and CDR2 LQKENI. CDR3 DNA (partial): TGTGCCAGCTCACCCGGGACTAGCTCCTACGAG. It specifies CASSPGTSSYE. The CDR3 as a whole reads CASSPGTSSYEQYF.